The rows below give T cell receptor beta chains drawn from one sample of a study of T and B cells in COVID-19 patients. One entry per CDR3 protein results from TCRdb running MiXCR on the multiplex PCR reads. The sample holds 9,900 or so distinct CDR3 sequences, around 28% seen once. Sequencing was performed on blood. These receptors all come from a human donor who had recovered from COVID-19. CDR3s include the opening cysteine and the closing phenylalanine or tryptophan. A D gene is named only where the DNA matches it firmly. Size is omitted from some rows. Given values are once, few, many or a class for expanded clones.

D | size | J | V | CDR3 | DNA
TRBD2 | NA | TRBJ2-3 | TRBV24-1 | CATSLAGAGDTQYF | TGTGCCACCAGTCTAGCGGGAGCTGGAGATACGCAGTATTTT
TRBD1 | NA | TRBJ2-1 | TRBV20-1 | CSARHRDRSYNEQFF | TGCAGTGCTAGACACCGGGACAGGAGCTACAATGAGCAGTTCTTC
TRBD1 | medium-sized | TRBJ2-5 | TRBV27 | CASSLPRTGYKETQYF | TGTGCCAGCAGTTTACCCCGGACAGGGTACAAGGAGACCCAGTACTTC
TRBD2 | NA | TRBJ2-5 | TRBV29-1 | CSVDLAGETQYF | TGCAGCGTTGACCTAGCGGGGGAGACCCAGTACTTC
NA | few | TRBJ1-2 | TRBV19 | CASSIAPGLTEKNYGYTF | TGTGCCAGTAGTATAGCCCCCGGACTAACCGAAAAAAACTATGGCTACACCTTC
NA | NA | TRBJ2-7 | TRBV7-2 | CASSLANSGSYEQYF | TGTGCCAGCAGCTTAGCGAATAGCGGCTCCTACGAGCAGTACTTC
NA | few | TRBJ1-6 | TRBV5-6 | CASTGGSYNSPLHF | TGTGCCAGTACGGGGGGCTCCTATAATTCACCCCTCCACTTT
NA | medium-sized | TRBJ2-7 | TRBV6-2/TRBV6-3 | CASSLVGRYEQYF | TGTGCCAGCAGTCTGGTGGGTCGATACGAGCAGTACTTC
NA | NA | TRBJ2-2 | TRBV6-5 | CASSYAGHGATGELFF | TGTGCCAGCAGTTACGCCGGACATGGGGCTACCGGGGAGCTGTTTTTT
TRBD2 | NA | TRBJ2-1 | TRBV18 | CASSPPSSGGNEQFF | TGTGCCAGCTCACCACCGTCGTCGGGGGGCAATGAGCAGTTCTTC
TRBD2 | NA | TRBJ2-1 | TRBV7-6 | CASSYTSGTGNEQFF | TGTGCCAGCAGTTATACTAGCGGGACGGGAAATGAGCAGTTCTTC
TRBD1 | many | TRBJ2-2 | TRBV5-4 | CASSLPGQAFTGELFF | TGTGCCAGCAGCCTACCGGGACAGGCTTTCACCGGGGAGCTGTTTTTT
TRBD1 | NA | TRBJ1-2 | TRBV30 | CARSVQGTGKYGYTF | TGTGCCCGGAGTGTACAGGGGACAGGGAAATATGGCTACACCTTC
TRBD1 | NA | TRBJ1-1 | TRBV5-4 | CASSQARTGGTEAFF | TGTGCCAGCAGCCAAGCCAGGACAGGGGGCACTGAAGCTTTCTTT
TRBD2 | many | TRBJ2-5 | TRBV6-2/TRBV6-3 | CASSYGLAGDGETQYF | TGTGCCAGCAGTTACGGGCTAGCGGGAGACGGAGAGACCCAGTACTTC
NA | medium-sized | TRBJ2-7 | TRBV19 | CATRGGAYEQYF | TGTGCCACAAGAGGGGGGGCCTACGAGCAGTACTTC
TRBD1 | few | TRBJ1-2 | TRBV12-3/TRBV12-4 | CASSGQGSSGYTF | TGTGCCAGCAGTGGACAGGGAAGTTCTGGCTACACCTTC
TRBD1 | medium-sized | TRBJ2-6 | TRBV18 | CASSPDRGTIFEANVLTF | TGTGCCAGCTCACCCGACAGGGGAACCATTTTCGAGGCCAACGTCCTGACTTTC
TRBD2 | NA | TRBJ2-5 | TRBV11-1 | CASRGGGYQETQYF | TGTGCCAGCAGGGGCGGGGGATACCAAGAGACCCAGTACTTC
TRBD2 | NA | TRBJ2-1 | TRBV19 | CASSAMGGAYNEQFF | TGTGCCAGTAGCGCCATGGGGGGGGCCTACAATGAGCAGTTCTTC
NA | NA | TRBJ1-3 | TRBV6-5 | CASSYGGGSVNTIYF | TGTGCCAGCAGTTACGGGGGGGGAAGTGTCAACACCATATATTTT
TRBD1 | few | TRBJ2-7 | TRBV14 | CASRSTGVEYF | TGTGCCAGCAGGTCGACAGGGGTGGAGTACTTC
NA | NA | TRBJ1-6 | TRBV5-4 | CASSQVPNSPLHF | TGCGCCAGCAGCCAAGTCCCGAATTCACCCCTCCACTTT
NA | NA | TRBJ1-6 | TRBV6-1 | CASSEGHYRSSPLHF | TGTGCCAGCAGTGAAGGCCACTACCGAAGTTCACCCCTCCACTTT
NA | many | TRBJ1-2 | TRBV6-5 | CASSPQGPHGYTF | TGTGCCAGCAGTCCGCAGGGGCCTCATGGCTACACCTTC
NA | few | TRBJ2-3 | TRBV7-7 | CASSLSGGKSTDTQYF | TGTGCTAGCAGCTTATCTGGGGGGAAGAGCACAGATACGCAGTATTTT
NA | few | TRBJ1-2 | TRBV5-5 | CASMVTQANYGYTF | TGTGCCAGCATGGTTACTCAAGCTAACTATGGCTACACCTTC
TRBD2 | NA | TRBJ2-1 | TRBV4-3 | CASSTVLAASHNEQFF | TGTGCCAGCAGCACCGTCCTAGCGGCCTCACACAATGAGCAGTTCTTC
NA | NA | TRBJ2-4 | TRBV5-5 | CASGTSLAKNIQYF | TGTGCCAGCGGGACAAGCTTAGCCAAAAACATTCAGTACTTC
TRBD2 | medium-sized | TRBJ2-1 | TRBV18 | CASSALAGDNEQFF | TGTGCCAGCTCAGCCTTGGCGGGGGACAATGAGCAGTTCTTC
NA | many | TRBJ1-5 | TRBV27 | CASSLQGGSQPQHF | TGTGCCAGCAGTTTACAGGGAGGCAGTCAGCCCCAGCATTTT
NA | NA | TRBJ1-1 | TRBV11-1 | CASSGYRVNTEAFF | TGTGCCAGCAGCGGCTACAGGGTGAACACTGAAGCTTTCTTT
NA | few | TRBJ2-3 | TRBV5-1 | CASSLENTQYF | TGCGCCAGCAGCTTGGAGAATACGCAGTATTTT
TRBD1 | many | TRBJ2-2 | TRBV6-1 | CASSEAWTGDAGELFF | TGTGCCAGCAGTGAAGCCTGGACAGGGGACGCCGGGGAGCTGTTTTTT
TRBD1 | NA | TRBJ2-1 | TRBV6-1 | CASTRDRGDNEQFF | TGTGCCAGCACTCGGGACAGGGGGGACAATGAGCAGTTCTTC
TRBD1 | few | TRBJ1-5 | TRBV12-3/TRBV12-4 | CASSSTGGRGNQPQHF | TGTGCCAGCAGTTCAACAGGGGGCAGGGGCAATCAGCCCCAGCATTTT
TRBD2 | many | TRBJ2-4 | TRBV19 | CASSSLAGDTNIQYF | TGTGCCAGTAGTTCCTTAGCGGGAGATACAAACATTCAGTACTTC
NA | medium-sized | TRBJ2-3 | TRBV19 | CASSTTDTQYF | TGTGCCAGTAGTACAACAGATACGCAGTATTTT
NA | medium-sized | TRBJ2-2 | TRBV27 | CASSLDRITGELFF | TGTGCCAGCAGTTTAGACAGAATCACCGGGGAGCTGTTTTTT
NA | few | TRBJ2-1 | TRBV18 | CASSPLTGVYNEQFF | TGTGCCAGCTCACCCCTAACGGGGGTATACAATGAGCAGTTCTTC
TRBD1 | few | TRBJ1-6 | TRBV5-6 | CASRWTGGQGPSYNSPLHF | TGTGCCAGCAGGTGGACAGGGGGCCAAGGCCCCTCCTATAATTCACCCCTCCACTTT
NA | medium-sized | TRBJ1-3 | TRBV30 | CAWISSYGNTIYF | TGTGCCTGGATCTCCTCTTACGGAAACACCATATATTTT
TRBD2 | NA | TRBJ2-3 | TRBV24-1 | CATLTSGTDTQYF | TGTGCCACCCTGACTAGCGGCACAGATACGCAGTATTTT
NA | medium-sized | TRBJ2-3 | TRBV29-1 | CSVEDGTDTQYF | TGCAGCGTTGAGGATGGGACAGATACGCAGTATTTT
TRBD1 | NA | TRBJ1-1 | TRBV7-6 | CASSLGSQGARREAFF | TGTGCCAGCAGCTTAGGTTCGCAGGGGGCGCGGAGGGAAGCTTTCTTT
NA | medium-sized | TRBJ2-3 | TRBV18 | CASSPSAPTDTQYF | TGTGCCAGCTCACCATCGGCTCCCACAGATACGCAGTATTTT
NA | medium-sized | TRBJ2-7 | TRBV27 | CASRSQGLSSYEQYF | TGTGCCAGCAGGTCCCAGGGCCTGAGCTCCTACGAGCAGTACTTC
TRBD1 | NA | TRBJ2-7 | TRBV7-6 | CASSQGQGSYEQYF | TGTGCCAGCAGCCAGGGACAGGGGAGCTACGAGCAGTACTTC
NA | medium-sized | TRBJ1-4 | TRBV29-1 | CSVRQGSEKLFF | TGCAGCGTTCGCCAGGGCTCTGAAAAACTGTTTTTT
NA | few | TRBJ2-1 | TRBV5-6 | CASSFYANEQFF | TGTGCCAGCAGCTTTTACGCAAATGAGCAGTTCTTC
NA | medium-sized | TRBJ2-7 | TRBV30 | CAWSGRGREQYF | TGTGCCTGGAGTGGTAGGGGGAGGGAGCAGTACTTC
TRBD2 | few | TRBJ2-5 | TRBV20-1 | CSARKGGRLAGKETQYF | TGCAGTGCTAGAAAGGGGGGGAGACTAGCGGGAAAAGAGACCCAGTACTTC
NA | few | TRBJ1-1 | TRBV7-6 | CASSVGKGNTEAFF | TGTGCCAGCAGCGTGGGAAAGGGGAACACTGAAGCTTTCTTT
NA | few | TRBJ1-2 | TRBV19 | CASSIGQGYGYTF | TGTGCCAGTAGTATAGGGCAGGGCTATGGCTACACCTTC
TRBD2 | NA | TRBJ2-7 | TRBV6-5 | CASSQAGGSPYEQYF | TGCGCCAGCAGCCAAGCGGGAGGGAGTCCCTACGAGCAGTACTTC
NA | NA | TRBJ1-2 | TRBV13 | CASSQSYGYTF | TGTGCCAGCAGCCAATCCTATGGCTACACCTTC
NA | NA | TRBJ1-5 | TRBV27 | CASSLPGGSQPQHF | TGTGCCAGCAGTTTACCGGGTGGCAGTCAGCCCCAGCATTTT
NA | NA | TRBJ1-2 | TRBV6-5 | CASSYLGQFYGYTF | TGTGCCAGCAGTTACCTCGGACAGTTTTATGGCTACACCTTC
NA | NA | TRBJ1-3 | TRBV6-6 | CASTFGRGLGSSGNTIYF | TGTGCCAGCACCTTTGGCCGGGGTTTAGGATCCTCTGGAAACACCATATATTTT
NA | few | TRBJ2-7 | TRBV6-1 | CASSEGDGGPYEQYF | TGTGCCAGCAGTGAAGGGGACGGAGGCCCCTACGAGCAGTACTTC